The next 16 T cell receptor beta chains were all read from a single sample in a study of blood T cell repertoires in COVID-19. The assay was immunoSEQ multiplex PCR, and TCRdb's table has in-frame clones only and misses some. The table lists approximately 97,000 clones, 80% to 95% of them singletons. The sequenced sample was peripheral blood. The receptors were sampled from a woman aged 50 to 65 with COVID-19, enrolled during active disease.

The V gene is TRBV5-1, the J gene TRBJ2-5, with TRBD2 matching over 9 bases. CDR3 size: 16 residues. Germline CDR1 reads SGHRS; CDR2 reads YFSETQ. V gave up 4 bases and J gave up 1 base; unmatched junction bases: 8. The CDR3 DNA reads TGCGCCAGCAGCGCCCTAGCGGGGAGTCCCCAAGAGACCCAGTACTTC. Residues: CASSALAGSPQETQYF.

This chain links TRBV19 with TRBJ2-1; possible D gene TRBD2, 6 bases. V lost 6 bases, J lost 7 bases, and 13 bases lay in between. Germline CDR1 LNHDA, CDR2 SQIVND (reference sequence). The CDR3 runs 13 residues. The CDR3 region has the DNA TGTGCCAGTAGCTGGGGCGGGAAAAATGAGCAGTTCTTC. Its translation: CASSWGGKNEQFF.

The chain combines TRBV7-2 with TRBJ2-2, with D perhaps TRBD1 (5 bases). The V gene's germline CDR1 is SGHTA and CDR2 FQGNSA. The CDR3 is 18 amino acids. The V end lost 6 bases, the J end lost 3 bases, and 23 bases lay between the germline ends. The CDR3 sequence: CASSMTVGHSRYTGELFF. The CDR3 region has the DNA TGTGCCAGCAGTATGACAGTGGGGCACTCTCGATACACCGGGGAGCTGTTTTTT.

This rearrangement joins TRBV30 to TRBJ2-7, with 11 bases that match TRBD1. The germline gives CDR1 GTSNPN, CDR2 SVGIG (reference sequence). The CDR3 sequence is 14 residues long. The trim removed 3 bases at V and 6 bases at J, leaving 7 bases unmatched. The CDR3 DNA reads as TGTGCCTGGAGGAGGGACAGGGGGGGGTCCGAGCAGTACGTC. The encoded protein is CAWRRDRGGSEQYV.

This clone was seen just once. This sequence joins TRBV7-2 and TRBJ2-3, with 10 nucleotides matching TRBD2. V shed 1 base and J 4 bases; nucleotides not matched to a gene: 5. CDR1 is SGHTA and CDR2 is FQGNSA in the germline V gene. The CDR3 loop spans 16 amino acids. The CDR3 here is CASSLELAGFSDTQYF. DNA for the CDR3: TGTGCCAGCAGCTTAGAACTAGCGGGGTTCTCAGATACGCAGTATTTT.

This rearrangement joins TRBV9 to TRBJ2-1, with 14 nucleotides matching TRBD2. The CDR3 is 15 amino acids. The germline gives CDR1 SGDLS, CDR2 YYNGEE. The V gene end was trimmed by 2 bases and the J gene end by 6 bases; junction bases not matched to a gene: 1. CDR3 protein: CASSVTSGGGNEQFF. The DNA for the CDR3 is TGTGCCAGCAGCGTGACTAGCGGGGGGGGCAATGAGCAGTTCTTC.

This rearrangement joins TRBV6-5 to TRBJ1-1, with D maybe TRBD1 (5 bases). Trimming removed 2 bases from V and 6 bases from J, with 10 bases in between. This CDR3 region has 13 residues. Per the germline V gene, CDR1 is MNHEY and CDR2 is SVGAGI. In DNA, the CDR3 is TGTGCCAGCAGTTACATTGGAGGGGCTGAAGCTTTCTTT. It yields the protein CASSYIGGAEAFF.

For this clone: One junction end disagrees with the germline gene, perhaps due to a read error. V gene TRBV6-9 combines with J gene TRBJ1-6, with D possibly being TRBD1 (5 bases). This CDR3 is built from 15 residues. The germline V gene encodes CDR1 MNHGY and CDR2 SVAAGI. CDR3 sequence: CASSSPQDWSSALHF. CDR3 in DNA: TGTGCCAGCAGTTCCCCACAGGATTGGAGTTCAGCCCTCCACTTT.

This clone was observed once. One junction end disagrees with the germline gene, perhaps due to a read error. The chain has TRBV27 and TRBJ1-5; TRBD1 is a possible D gene (6 bases). Per germline, CDR1 MNHEY and CDR2 SMNVEV (reference sequence). The CDR3 covers 15 residues. DNA of the CDR3: TGTGCAAGCAAAGGGGTGGGGGGGGCCCATCAGCCCCAGCATTTT. As protein: CASKGVGGAHQPQHF.

The chain uses TRBV18 and TRBJ1-4, with D perhaps TRBD1 (5 bases). Germline CDR1 is KGHSH and CDR2 is LQKENI. V lost 6 bases, J lost 4 bases, and 12 bases lay in between. The CDR3 has 14 residues. CDR3 loop: CASSQQGNNEKLFF. The CDR3 nucleotides are TGTGCCAGCTCCCAGCAGGGCAATAATGAAAAACTGTTTTTT.

The V and J genes are TRBV19 and TRBJ1-2, with TRBD1 matching over 9 bases. The ends lost 7 bases at V and 7 bases at J; junction bases unmatched: 10. CDR1 is LNHDA, CDR2 SQIVND, per germline (reference sequence). The CDR3 spans 14 residues. As DNA, the CDR3 is TGTGCCAGTACCCCCACAGGGGGCATGAGTGGCTACACCTTC. This sequence encodes CASTPTGGMSGYTF. The variable domain in full, with the rest retrieved from reference TRBV19 and TRBJ1-2, is DGGITQSPKYLFRKEGQNVTLSCEQNLNHDAMYWYRQDPGQGLRLIYYSQIVNDFQKGDIAEGYSVSREKKESFPLTVTSAQKNPTAFYLCASTPTGGMSGYTFGSGTRLTVV.

The V call is TRBV9, the J call TRBJ2-1; 10 positions match TRBD2. The CDR3 is made up of 16 amino acids. Germline lookup yields CDR1 SGDLS and CDR2 YYNGEE. The V and J ends lost 6 bases and 7 bases, in that order; junction bases with no gene match: 13. In DNA form, the CDR3 reads TGTGCCAGCAACCCCAGCGGGGGGGCCTTTGGGAATGAGCAGTTCTTC. This codes for CASNPSGGAFGNEQFF.

V gene TRBV3-1 (or the pseudogene TRBV3-2) combines with J gene TRBJ2-7, with D unclear. CDR1 and CDR2 from the germline V gene are LGHDT and YNNKEL (reference sequence). The V end was cut by 4 bases, the J end by 0 bases, with 7 bases between. The CDR3 has 13 residues. CDR3 DNA: TGTGCCAGCAGCCGAACAGACTCCTACGAGCAGTACTTC. Amino acids: CASSRTDSYEQYF.

This clone has more than one count but fewer than ten. This chain links TRBV7-3 with TRBJ1-2, with 9 bases identical to TRBD1. The trim removed 5 bases at V and 4 bases at J, leaving 5 bases unmatched. The CDR3 consists of 14 residues. Per the germline V gene, CDR1 is SGHTA and CDR2 is FQGTGA. The CDR3 region has the DNA TGTGCCAGCAGCCTCAAGACAGGGGGCTATGGCTACACCTTC. The encoded protein is CASSLKTGGYGYTF.

This clone was observed once. The V and J genes are TRBV28 and TRBJ2-7; TRBD1 aligns across 8 bases. Germline V gene data show CDR1 as MDHEN and CDR2 as SYDVKM. CDR3 length: 16 amino acids. V was clipped by 5 bases and J by 1 base; unmatched bases: 10. CDR3 sequence (DNA): TGTGCCAGCAGTCCTCGACAGGGGCTCTTGTCCTACGAGCAGTACGTC. It translates to CASSPRQGLLSYEQYV.

The chain carries TRBV5-1 and TRBJ2-7; 7 bases match TRBD2. V trimming: 4 bases; J trimming: 2 bases; junction bases outside the gene matches: 6. The CDR3 consists of 14 residues. Germline CDR1 is SGHRS and CDR2 is YFSETQ. In nucleotides, the CDR3 is TGCGCCAGCAGCCTAAACGGGGGGACCTACGAGCAGTACGTC. Its translation: CASSLNGGTYEQYV.